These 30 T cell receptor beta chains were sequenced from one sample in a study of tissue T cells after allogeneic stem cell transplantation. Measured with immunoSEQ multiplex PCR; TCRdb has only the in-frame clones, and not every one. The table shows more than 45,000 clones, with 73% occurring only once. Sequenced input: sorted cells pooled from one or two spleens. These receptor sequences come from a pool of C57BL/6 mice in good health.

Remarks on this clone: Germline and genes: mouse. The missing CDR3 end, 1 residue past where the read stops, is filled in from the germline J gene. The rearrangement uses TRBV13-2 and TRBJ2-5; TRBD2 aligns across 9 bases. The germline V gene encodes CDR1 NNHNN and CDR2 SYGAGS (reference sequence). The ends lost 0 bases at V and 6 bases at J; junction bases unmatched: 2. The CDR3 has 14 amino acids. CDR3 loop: CASGDVGGHDTQYF. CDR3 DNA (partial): TGTGCCAGCGGTGATGTGGGGGGGCACGACACCCAGTAC.

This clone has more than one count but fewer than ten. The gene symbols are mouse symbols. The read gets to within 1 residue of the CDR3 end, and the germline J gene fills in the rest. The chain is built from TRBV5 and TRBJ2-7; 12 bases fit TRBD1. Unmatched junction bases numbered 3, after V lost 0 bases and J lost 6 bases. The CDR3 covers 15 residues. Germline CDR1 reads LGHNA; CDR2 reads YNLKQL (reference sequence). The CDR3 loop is CASSQEGQGALEQYF. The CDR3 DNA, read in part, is TGTGCCAGCAGCCAAGAGGGACAGGGGGCGCTTGAACAGTAC.

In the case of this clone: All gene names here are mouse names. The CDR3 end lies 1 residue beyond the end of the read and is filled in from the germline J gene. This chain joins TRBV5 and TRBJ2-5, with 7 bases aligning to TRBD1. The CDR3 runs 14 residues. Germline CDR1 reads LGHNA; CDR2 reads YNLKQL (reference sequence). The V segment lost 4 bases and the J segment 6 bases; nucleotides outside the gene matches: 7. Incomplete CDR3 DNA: TGTGCCAGCAGCCCCCAGGGGGAGGGGGACACCCAGTAC. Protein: CASSPQGEGDTQY. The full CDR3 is CASSPQGEGDTQYF.

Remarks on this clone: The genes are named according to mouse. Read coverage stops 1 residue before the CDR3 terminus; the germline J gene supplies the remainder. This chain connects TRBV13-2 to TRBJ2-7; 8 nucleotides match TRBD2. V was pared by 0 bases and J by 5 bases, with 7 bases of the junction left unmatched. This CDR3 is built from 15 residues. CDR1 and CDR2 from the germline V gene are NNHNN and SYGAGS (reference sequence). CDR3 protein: CASGDVGGEEDEQYF. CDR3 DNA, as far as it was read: TGTGCCAGCGGTGATGTTGGGGGGGAGGAGGATGAACAGTAC.

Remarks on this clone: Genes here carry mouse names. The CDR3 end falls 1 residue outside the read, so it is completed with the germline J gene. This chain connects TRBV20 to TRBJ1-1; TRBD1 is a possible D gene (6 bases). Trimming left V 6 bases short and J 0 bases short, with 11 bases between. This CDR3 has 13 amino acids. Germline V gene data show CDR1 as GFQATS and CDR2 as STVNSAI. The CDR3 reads CGASGQANTEVFF. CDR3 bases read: TGTGGTGCCTCGGGACAAGCAAACACAGAAGTCTTC.

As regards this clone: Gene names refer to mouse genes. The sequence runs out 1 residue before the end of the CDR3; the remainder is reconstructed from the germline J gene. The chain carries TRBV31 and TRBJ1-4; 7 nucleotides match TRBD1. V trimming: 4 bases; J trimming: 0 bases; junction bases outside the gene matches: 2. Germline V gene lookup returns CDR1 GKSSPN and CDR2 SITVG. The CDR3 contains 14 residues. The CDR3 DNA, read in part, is TGTGCCTGGACTACAGGGGTTTCCAACGAAAGATTATTT. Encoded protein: CAWTTGVSNERLF. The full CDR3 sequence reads CAWTTGVSNERLFF.

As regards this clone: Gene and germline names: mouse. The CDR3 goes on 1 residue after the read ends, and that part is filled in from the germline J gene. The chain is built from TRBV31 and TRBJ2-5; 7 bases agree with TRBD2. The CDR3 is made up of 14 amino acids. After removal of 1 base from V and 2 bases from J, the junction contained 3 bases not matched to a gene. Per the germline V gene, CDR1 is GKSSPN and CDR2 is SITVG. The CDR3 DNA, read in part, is TGTGCCTGGAGTCCGGACTGGAGCCAAGACACCCAGTAC. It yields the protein CAWSPDWSQDTQY. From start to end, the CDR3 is CAWSPDWSQDTQYF.

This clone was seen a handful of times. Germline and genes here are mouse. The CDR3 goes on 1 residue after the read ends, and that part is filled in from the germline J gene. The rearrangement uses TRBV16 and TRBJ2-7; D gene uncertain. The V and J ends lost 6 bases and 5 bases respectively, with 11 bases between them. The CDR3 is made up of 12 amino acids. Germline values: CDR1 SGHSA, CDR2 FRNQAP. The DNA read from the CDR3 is TGTGCAAGCAGTTCCGGGGAGGATGAACAGTAC. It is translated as CASSSGEDEQY. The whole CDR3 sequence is CASSSGEDEQYF.

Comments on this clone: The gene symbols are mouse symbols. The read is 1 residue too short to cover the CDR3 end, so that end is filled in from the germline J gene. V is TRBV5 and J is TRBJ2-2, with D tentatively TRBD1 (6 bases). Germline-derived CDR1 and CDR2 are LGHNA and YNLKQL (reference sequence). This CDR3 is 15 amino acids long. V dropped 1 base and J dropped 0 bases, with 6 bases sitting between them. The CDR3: CASSQGTANTGQLYF. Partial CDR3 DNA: TGTGCCAGCAGCCAAGGGACAGCAAACACCGGGCAGCTCTAC.

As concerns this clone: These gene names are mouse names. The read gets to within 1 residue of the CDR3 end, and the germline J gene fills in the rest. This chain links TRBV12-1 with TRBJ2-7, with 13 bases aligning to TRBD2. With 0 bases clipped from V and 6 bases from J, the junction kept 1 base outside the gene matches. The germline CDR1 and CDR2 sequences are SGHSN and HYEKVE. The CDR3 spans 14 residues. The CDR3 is CASSLGTGGGEQYF. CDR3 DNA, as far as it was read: TGTGCCAGCTCTCTCGGGACTGGGGGGGGTGAACAGTAC.

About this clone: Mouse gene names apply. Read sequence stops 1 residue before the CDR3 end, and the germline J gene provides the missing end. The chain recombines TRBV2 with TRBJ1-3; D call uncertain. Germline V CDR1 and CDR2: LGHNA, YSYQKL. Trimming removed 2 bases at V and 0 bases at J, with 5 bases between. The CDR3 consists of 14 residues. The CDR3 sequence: CASSQHNSGNTLYF. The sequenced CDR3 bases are TGTGCCAGCAGCCAACATAATTCTGGAAATACGCTCTAT.

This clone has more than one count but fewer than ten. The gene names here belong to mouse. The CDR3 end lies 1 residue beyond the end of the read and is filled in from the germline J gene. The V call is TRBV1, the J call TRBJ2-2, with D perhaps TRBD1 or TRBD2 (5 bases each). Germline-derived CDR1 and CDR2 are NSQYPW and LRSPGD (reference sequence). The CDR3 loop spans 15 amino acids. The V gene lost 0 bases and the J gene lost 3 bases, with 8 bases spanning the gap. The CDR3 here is CTCSADAGDTGQLYF. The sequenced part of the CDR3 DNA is TGCACCTGCAGTGCAGATGCGGGGGACACCGGGCAGCTCTAC.

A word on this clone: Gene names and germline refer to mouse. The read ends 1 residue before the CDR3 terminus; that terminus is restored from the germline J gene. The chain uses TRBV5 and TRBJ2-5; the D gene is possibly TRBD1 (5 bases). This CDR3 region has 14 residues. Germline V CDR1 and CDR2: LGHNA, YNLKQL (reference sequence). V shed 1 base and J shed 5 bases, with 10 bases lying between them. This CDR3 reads CASSQGAGRDTQYF. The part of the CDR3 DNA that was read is TGTGCCAGCAGCCAAGGGGCAGGGCGAGACACCCAGTAC.

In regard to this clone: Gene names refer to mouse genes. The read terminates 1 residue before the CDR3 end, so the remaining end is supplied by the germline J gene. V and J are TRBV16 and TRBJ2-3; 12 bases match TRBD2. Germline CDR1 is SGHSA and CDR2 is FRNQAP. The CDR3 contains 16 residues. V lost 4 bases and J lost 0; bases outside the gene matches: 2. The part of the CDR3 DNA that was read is TGTGCAAGCAGCTCGGGACTGGGGGGTAGTGCAGAAACGCTGTAT. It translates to CASSSGLGGSAETLY. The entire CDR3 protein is CASSSGLGGSAETLYF.

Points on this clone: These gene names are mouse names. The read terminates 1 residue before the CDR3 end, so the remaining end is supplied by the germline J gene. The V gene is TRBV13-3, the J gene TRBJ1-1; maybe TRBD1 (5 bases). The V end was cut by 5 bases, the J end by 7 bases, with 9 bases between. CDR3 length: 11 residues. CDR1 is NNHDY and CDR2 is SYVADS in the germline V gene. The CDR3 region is CASSEDKEVFF. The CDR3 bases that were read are TGTGCCAGCAGCGAGGACAAAGAAGTCTTC.

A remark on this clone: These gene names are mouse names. Partial CDR3 DNA: TGTGCCTGGAGTGCTTCCAACGAAAGATTATTT. Protein: CAWSASNERLF. The complete CDR3 reads CAWSASNERLFF. The chain carries TRBV31 and TRBJ1-4; D is unclear. The observed sequence ends 1 residue before the CDR3 terminus, with the missing tail filled in from the germline J gene. The germline CDR1 and CDR2 sequences are GKSSPN and SITVG. The CDR3 sequence is 12 residues long. Trimming took off 2 bases at V and 1 base at J, with 2 bases between the two ends. Full variable domain (missing parts from reference TRBV31 and TRBJ1-4): AQTIHQWPVAEIKAVGSPLSLGCTIKGKSSPNLYWYWQATGGTLQQLFYSITVGQVESVVQLNLSASRPKDDQFILSTEKLLLSHSGFYLCAWSASNERLFFGHGTKLSVL.

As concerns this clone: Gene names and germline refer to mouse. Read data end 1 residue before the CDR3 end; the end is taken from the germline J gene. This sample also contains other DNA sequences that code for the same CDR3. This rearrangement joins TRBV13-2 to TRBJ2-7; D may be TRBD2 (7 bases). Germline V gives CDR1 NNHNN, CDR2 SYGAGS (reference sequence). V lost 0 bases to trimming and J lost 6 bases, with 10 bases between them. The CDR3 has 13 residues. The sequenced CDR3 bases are TGTGCCAGCGGTGATGGGGGGGCGCGTGAACAGTAC. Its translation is CASGDGGAREQY. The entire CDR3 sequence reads CASGDGGAREQYF.

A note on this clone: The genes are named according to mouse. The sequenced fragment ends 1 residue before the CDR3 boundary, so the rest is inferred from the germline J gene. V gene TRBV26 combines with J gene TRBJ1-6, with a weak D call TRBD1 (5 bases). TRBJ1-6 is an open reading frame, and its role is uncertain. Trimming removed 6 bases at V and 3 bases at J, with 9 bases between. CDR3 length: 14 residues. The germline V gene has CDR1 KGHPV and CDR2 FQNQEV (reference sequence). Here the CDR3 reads CASSGGSYNSPLYF. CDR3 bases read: TGTGCCAGCAGCGGGGGGAGCTATAATTCGCCCCTCTAC.

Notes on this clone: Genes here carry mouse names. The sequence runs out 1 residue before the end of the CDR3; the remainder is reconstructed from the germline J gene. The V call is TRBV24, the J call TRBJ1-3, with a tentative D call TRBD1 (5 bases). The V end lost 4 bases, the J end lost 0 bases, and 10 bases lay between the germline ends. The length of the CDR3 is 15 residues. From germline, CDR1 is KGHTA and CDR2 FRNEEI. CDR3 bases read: TGTGCCAGCAGTCGACAGACCAATTCTGGAAATACGCTCTAT. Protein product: CASSRQTNSGNTLY. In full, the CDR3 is CASSRQTNSGNTLYF.

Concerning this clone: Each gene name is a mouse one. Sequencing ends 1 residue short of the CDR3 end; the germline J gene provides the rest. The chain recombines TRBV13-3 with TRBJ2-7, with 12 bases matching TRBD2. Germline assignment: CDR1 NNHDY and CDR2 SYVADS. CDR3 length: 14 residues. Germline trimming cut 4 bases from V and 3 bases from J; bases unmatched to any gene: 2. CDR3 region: CASSRTGGDYEQYF. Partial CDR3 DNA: TGTGCCAGCAGTCGGACTGGGGGGGACTATGAACAGTAC.

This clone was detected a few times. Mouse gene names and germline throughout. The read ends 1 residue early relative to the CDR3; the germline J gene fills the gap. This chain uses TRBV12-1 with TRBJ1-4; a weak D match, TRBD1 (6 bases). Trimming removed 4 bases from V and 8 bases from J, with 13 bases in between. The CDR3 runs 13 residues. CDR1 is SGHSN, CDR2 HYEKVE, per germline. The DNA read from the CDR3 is TGTGCCAGCTCCCTCAGGGGAGGGGAAAGATTATTT. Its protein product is CASSLRGGERLF. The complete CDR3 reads CASSLRGGERLFF.

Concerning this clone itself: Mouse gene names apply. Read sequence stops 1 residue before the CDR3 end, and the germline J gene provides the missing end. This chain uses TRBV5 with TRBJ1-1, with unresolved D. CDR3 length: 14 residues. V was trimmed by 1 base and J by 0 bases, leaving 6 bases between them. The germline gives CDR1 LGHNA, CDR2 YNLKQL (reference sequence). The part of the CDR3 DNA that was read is TGTGCCAGCAGCCAAGGACAAGCAAACACAGAAGTCTTC. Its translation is CASSQGQANTEVF. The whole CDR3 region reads CASSQGQANTEVFF.

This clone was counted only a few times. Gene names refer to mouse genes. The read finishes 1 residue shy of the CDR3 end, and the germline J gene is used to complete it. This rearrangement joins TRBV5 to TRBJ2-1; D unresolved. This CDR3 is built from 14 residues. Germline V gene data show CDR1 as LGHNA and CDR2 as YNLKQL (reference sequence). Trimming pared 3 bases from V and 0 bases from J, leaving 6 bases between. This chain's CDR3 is CASSQRINYAEQFF. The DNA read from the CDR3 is TGTGCCAGCAGCCAGAGGATTAACTATGCTGAGCAGTTC.

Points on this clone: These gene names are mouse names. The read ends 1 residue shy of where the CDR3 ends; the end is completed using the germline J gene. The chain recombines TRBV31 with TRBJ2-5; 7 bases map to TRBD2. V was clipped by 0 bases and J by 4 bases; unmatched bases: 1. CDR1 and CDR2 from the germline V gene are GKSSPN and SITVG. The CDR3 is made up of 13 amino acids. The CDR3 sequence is CAWSLTGKDTQYF. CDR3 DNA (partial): TGTGCCTGGAGTCTGACTGGGAAAGACACCCAGTAC.

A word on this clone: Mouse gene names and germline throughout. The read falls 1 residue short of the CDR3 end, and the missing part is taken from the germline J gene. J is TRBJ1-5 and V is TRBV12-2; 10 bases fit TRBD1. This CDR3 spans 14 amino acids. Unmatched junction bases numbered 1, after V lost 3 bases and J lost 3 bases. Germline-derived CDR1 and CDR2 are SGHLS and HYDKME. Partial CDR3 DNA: TGTGCCAGCTCTTGGGACAGGGGCAACCAGGCTCCGCTT. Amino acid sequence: CASSWDRGNQAPL. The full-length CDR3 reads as CASSWDRGNQAPLF.

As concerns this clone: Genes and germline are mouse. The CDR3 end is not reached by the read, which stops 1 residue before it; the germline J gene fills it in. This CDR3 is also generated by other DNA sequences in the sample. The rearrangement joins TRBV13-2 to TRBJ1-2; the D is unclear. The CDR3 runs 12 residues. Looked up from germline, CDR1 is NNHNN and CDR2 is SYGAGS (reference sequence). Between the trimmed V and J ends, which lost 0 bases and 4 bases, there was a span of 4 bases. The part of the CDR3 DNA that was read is TGTGCCAGCGGTGATGCGGGCTCCGACTACACC. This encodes CASGDAGSDYT. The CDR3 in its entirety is CASGDAGSDYTF.

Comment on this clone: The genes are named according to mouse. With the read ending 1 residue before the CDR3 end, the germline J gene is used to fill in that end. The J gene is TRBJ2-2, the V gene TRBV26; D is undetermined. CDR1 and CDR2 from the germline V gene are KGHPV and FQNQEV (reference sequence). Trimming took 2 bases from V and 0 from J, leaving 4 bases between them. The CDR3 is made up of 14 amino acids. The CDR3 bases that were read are TGTGCCAGCAGTCTGCGGGCAAACACCGGGCAGCTCTAC. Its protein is CASSLRANTGQLY. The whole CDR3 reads CASSLRANTGQLYF.

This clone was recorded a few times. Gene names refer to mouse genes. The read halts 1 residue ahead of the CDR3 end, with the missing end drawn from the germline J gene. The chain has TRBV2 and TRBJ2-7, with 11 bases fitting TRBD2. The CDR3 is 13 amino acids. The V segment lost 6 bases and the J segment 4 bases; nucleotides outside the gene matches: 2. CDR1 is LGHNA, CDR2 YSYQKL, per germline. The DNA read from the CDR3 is TGTGCCAGCAGGGGGACTGGGGGTTATGAACAGTAC. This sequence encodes CASRGTGGYEQY. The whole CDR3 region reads CASRGTGGYEQYF.

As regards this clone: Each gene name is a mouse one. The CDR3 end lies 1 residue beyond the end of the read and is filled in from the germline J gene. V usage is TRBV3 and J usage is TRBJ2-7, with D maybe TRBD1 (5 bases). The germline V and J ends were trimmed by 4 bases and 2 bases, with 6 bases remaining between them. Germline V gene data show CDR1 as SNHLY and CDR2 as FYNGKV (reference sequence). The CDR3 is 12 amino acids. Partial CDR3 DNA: TGTGCCAGCAGCTCGACAGCCTATGAACAGTAC. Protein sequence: CASSSTAYEQY. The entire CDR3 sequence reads CASSSTAYEQYF.

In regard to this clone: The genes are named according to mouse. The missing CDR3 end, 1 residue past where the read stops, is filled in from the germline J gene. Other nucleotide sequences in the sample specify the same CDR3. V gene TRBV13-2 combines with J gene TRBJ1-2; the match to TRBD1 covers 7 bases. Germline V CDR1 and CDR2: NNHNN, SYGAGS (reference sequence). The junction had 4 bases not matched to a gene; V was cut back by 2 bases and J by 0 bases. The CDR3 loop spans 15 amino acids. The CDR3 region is CASGDAGQTNSDYTF. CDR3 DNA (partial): TGTGCCAGCGGTGACGCGGGACAGACAAACTCCGACTACACC.